The 9 T cell receptor beta chains listed next were all sequenced from one sample in a study of blood T cell repertoires in COVID-19. Assay used: immunoSEQ multiplex PCR; TCRdb lists only in-frame clones, some missing. The table shows under 300,000 clones, with 80% to 85% occurring only once. Sequencing was done on a sample of peripheral blood. The origin of the receptors is a woman aged 18-35 years with acute or convalescent COVID-19.

The CDR3 is CASRMDRAPYEQYF. CDR3 nucleotides: TGTGCCAGCAGGATGGACAGGGCGCCCTACGAGCAGTACTTC. V usage is TRBV27 and J usage is TRBJ2-7, with TRBD1 identical over 8 bases. The length of the CDR3 is 14 residues. In germline, CDR1 is MNHEY, CDR2 SMNVEV (reference sequence). The J segment lost 2 bases and the V segment lost 6 bases, leaving 6 bases of the junction unmatched.

This clone was seen once. The chain recombines TRBV5-8 with TRBJ2-7; no clear D. The V gene lost 6 bases and the J gene lost 0 bases, with 10 bases spanning the gap. This CDR3 is built from 13 residues. Germline V CDR1 and CDR2: SGHTS, YDEGEE. Here the CDR3 reads CASTSQYSYEQYF. In DNA, the CDR3 is TGTGCCAGCACTTCCCAGTACTCCTACGAGCAGTACTTC.

The rearrangement links TRBV19 to TRBJ1-4, with TRBD1 identical over 7 bases. The CDR3 has 14 amino acids. V lost 6 bases and J lost 3; bases outside the gene matches: 4. CDR1 and CDR2 (germline): LNHDA, SQIVND (reference sequence). Written as DNA, the CDR3 is TGTGCCAGTAGGACGACAGGGTCTAATGAAAAACTGTTTTTT. Its translation: CASRTTGSNEKLFF. Full variable domain (outside the CDR3, taken from reference TRBV19 and TRBJ1-4): DGGITQSPKYLFRKEGQNVTLSCEQNLNHDAMYWYRQDPGQGLRLIYYSQIVNDFQKGDIAEGYSVSREKKESFPLTVTSAQKNPTAFYLCASRTTGSNEKLFFGSGTQLSVL.

This clone occurred many times. This chain connects TRBV29-1 to TRBJ2-2; TRBD1 matches at 7 bases. The CDR3 runs to 16 residues. From germline, CDR1 is SQVTM and CDR2 ANQGSEA. Trimming cost V 5 bases and J 0 bases; bases outside gene matches: 9. Here the CDR3 reads CSVQRGQTTNTGELFF. In nucleotides, the CDR3 is TGCAGCGTTCAAAGGGGGCAAACAACGAACACCGGGGAGCTGTTTTTT.

The V and J genes are TRBV11-3 and TRBJ2-1; 7 bases align to TRBD2. The ends lost 4 bases at V and 6 bases at J; junction bases unmatched: 6. The CDR3 has 14 residues. Germline V gene sequence: CDR1 SGHNT, CDR2 YENEEA. This chain's CDR3 is CASSYGGGRNEQFF. The CDR3 nucleotides read TGTGCCAGCAGCTATGGGGGAGGGCGCAATGAGCAGTTCTTC.

This clone was observed a handful of times. The genes are TRBV5-4 and TRBJ1-1; D gene unclear. CDR3 size: 11 residues. The germline V gene encodes CDR1 SGHNT and CDR2 YYREEE (reference sequence). Trimming left V 3 bases short and J 4 bases short, with 4 bases between. CDR3 sequence: CASSSPTEAFF. Here the CDR3 DNA reads TGTGCCAGCAGCTCTCCCACTGAAGCTTTCTTT.

The chain recombines TRBV13 with TRBJ2-1; TRBD1 matches 8 bases. J lost 7 bases, V lost 10 bases, and 15 bases had no gene match. Germline loops: CDR1 PRHDT, CDR2 FYEKMQ (reference sequence). The CDR3 loop spans 15 amino acids. The CDR3 DNA reads TGTGCCACCAACGAGGTTACAGGGGGGAAAAATGAGCAGTTCTTC. This translates into CATNEVTGGKNEQFF.

V is TRBV6-5 and J is TRBJ2-5; 8 positions agree with TRBD2. J was trimmed by 6 bases and V by 4 bases; bases with no gene match: 7. Germline V CDR1 and CDR2: MNHEY, SVGAGI. The CDR3 is made up of 14 amino acids. CDR3 amino acids: CASSSPTGGKTQYF. In DNA form, the CDR3 reads TGTGCCAGCAGTTCCCCTACGGGAGGGAAGACCCAGTACTTC.

This clone was seen a handful of times. V and J are TRBV7-2 and TRBJ1-1, with no clear D. The CDR3 covers 14 residues. V was cut by 2 bases and J by 5 bases, with 12 bases left in between. From germline, CDR1 is SGHTA and CDR2 FQGNSA. DNA for the CDR3: TGTGCCAGCAGCTTAAAGTTTGCCGGGACTGAAGCTTTCTTT. It yields the protein CASSLKFAGTEAFF.